Below, 30 T cell receptor beta chains from the same sample are listed, as sequenced in a study of beta chain features in type 1 diabetes. Sequencing targeted expressed TCRB transcripts, as all isolated RNA had been reverse transcribed. Sequencing was performed with immunoSEQ multiplex PCR; in TCRdb, only in-frame clones are kept and a portion is missing. The sample holds approximately 200,000 clones, 9.6% seen once. Sequencing was carried out using naive CD4+ T cells from blood. Every receptor here comes from a woman aged 18-29 years in good health.

The V call is TRBV7-2, the J call TRBJ2-2; the D is unclear. V lost 4 bases and J 5 bases, leaving 11 bases between the germline ends. The CDR3 consists of 14 residues. Per the germline V gene, CDR1 is SGHTA and CDR2 is FQGNSA. CDR3 sequence: CASSSGTRTGELFF. Here the CDR3 DNA reads TGTGCCAGCAGCTCAGGAACGCGAACCGGGGAGCTGTTTTTT.

This clone was observed a few times. The chain joins TRBV6-6 to TRBJ2-7; 8 bases are shared with TRBD1. CDR1 is MNHNY and CDR2 is SVGAGI in the germline V gene (reference sequence). The CDR3 has 15 residues. The J segment lost 2 bases and the V segment lost 5 bases, leaving 8 bases of the junction unmatched. CDR3 protein: CASSNGQGPPYEQYF. CDR3 DNA sequence: TGTGCCAGCAGTAACGGACAGGGTCCCCCCTACGAGCAGTACTTC.

This clone has ten or more counts. The same CDR3 arises from other DNA sequences in this sample as well. The V gene is TRBV14, the J gene TRBJ2-3; no clear D. Germline V gene sequence: CDR1 SGHDN, CDR2 FVKESK. V was trimmed by 1 base and J by 6 bases, leaving 5 bases between them. The CDR3 runs to 12 residues. The CDR3 nucleotides are TGTGCCAGCAGCCAAGCAGTCGATACGCAGTATTTT. It yields the protein CASSQAVDTQYF.

This clone showed up just a few times. This chain connects TRBV5-1 to TRBJ2-1; TRBD2 matches 8 bases. Trimming took 0 bases from V and 4 from J; bases not matched to a gene: 9. Per germline, CDR1 SGHRS and CDR2 YFSETQ. CDR3 size: 17 residues. The CDR3 DNA is TGCGCCAGCAGCTTGGAGCCCAGCGGGGGAGGATACAATGAGCAGTTCTTC. Its translation is CASSLEPSGGGYNEQFF. The whole variable domain, filled in from reference TRBV5-1 and TRBJ2-1, reads KAGVTQTPRYLIKTRGQQVTLSCSPISGHRSVSWYQQTPGQGLQFLFEYFSETQRNKGNFPGRFSGRQFSNSRSEMNVSTLELGDSALYLCASSLEPSGGGYNEQFFGPGTRLTVL.

This clone was recorded a few times. The genes are TRBV6-5 and TRBJ2-3, with 13 bases that match TRBD2. Germline CDR1 reads MNHEY; CDR2 reads SVGAGI. The CDR3 sequence is 16 residues long. J was trimmed by 5 bases and V by 4 bases; bases with no gene match: 6. The CDR3 sequence: CASSFTSGGAGDTQYF. In nucleotides, the CDR3 is TGTGCCAGCAGTTTTACTAGCGGGGGGGCTGGAGATACGCAGTATTTT.

The rearrangement links TRBV28 to TRBJ1-2, with D possibly being TRBD1 (5 bases). Germline V lookup: CDR1 MDHEN, CDR2 SYDVKM. Trimming took 5 bases from V and 2 from J, leaving 9 bases between them. The CDR3 totals 13 residues. The CDR3 bases are TGTGCCAGCAGTCGCGGGGCCAACTATGGCTACACCTTC. Protein sequence: CASSRGANYGYTF.

This clone was observed a handful of times. The CDR3 loop reads CASSAAGAYEQYF. The CDR3 nucleotides read TGTGCCAGCAGTGCGGCGGGTGCCTACGAGCAGTACTTC. The genes are TRBV2 and TRBJ2-7; TRBD2 might be the D (5 bases). V shed 4 bases and J shed 2 bases, with 9 bases lying between them. Germline V gene sequence: CDR1 SNHLY, CDR2 FYNNEI. This CDR3 is 13 amino acids long. Combining the CDR3 with reference TRBV2 and TRBJ2-7 gives the whole variable domain EPEVTQTPSHQVTQMGQEVILRCVPISNHLYFYWYRQILGQKVEFLVSFYNNEISEKSEIFDDQFSVERPDGSNFTLKIRSTKLEDSAMYFCASSAAGAYEQYFGPGTRLTVT.

The chain couples TRBV6-5 to TRBJ2-7; D is possibly TRBD1 (6 bases). CDR3 size: 16 residues. V was pared by 0 bases and J by 0 bases, with 12 bases between. Per germline, CDR1 MNHEY and CDR2 SVGAGI. CDR3 sequence: CASSYSGTSVSYEQYF. In nucleotides, the CDR3 is TGTGCCAGCAGTTACTCGGGGACATCGGTCTCCTACGAGCAGTACTTC.

This clone was counted between two and nine times. The chain has TRBV7-9 and TRBJ2-1, with a weak D call TRBD1 (7 bases). The CDR3 contains 16 residues. The germline CDR1 and CDR2 sequences are SEHNR and FQNEAQ (reference sequence). V lost 5 bases to trimming and J lost 3 bases, with 17 bases between them. The CDR3 spells CASSVFRGALYNEQFF. Here the CDR3 DNA reads TGTGCCAGCAGCGTTTTCAGGGGGGCCCTCTACAATGAGCAGTTCTTC.

The chain has TRBV5-1 and TRBJ2-7; 12 bases fit TRBD2. The germline gives CDR1 SGHRS, CDR2 YFSETQ. This CDR3 has 16 residues. The ends lost 2 bases at V and 0 bases at J; junction bases unmatched: 3. CDR3 nucleotides: TGCGCCAGCAGCTTCGGACTAGCGGGGAACTCCTACGAGCAGTACTTC. Translated: CASSFGLAGNSYEQYF. Full variable domain (remainder filled in from reference TRBV5-1 and TRBJ2-7): KAGVTQTPRYLIKTRGQQVTLSCSPISGHRSVSWYQQTPGQGLQFLFEYFSETQRNKGNFPGRFSGRQFSNSRSEMNVSTLELGDSALYLCASSFGLAGNSYEQYFGPGTRLTVT.

The table lists this clone with a few counts. The chain employs TRBV7-6 and TRBJ2-7; 8 positions agree with TRBD1. The CDR3 runs to 12 residues. J gave up 7 bases and V 2 bases, and 1 base lay outside the gene matches. Germline V lookup: CDR1 SGHVS, CDR2 FNYEAQ. CDR3 coding DNA: TGTGCCAGCAGCTTAAACAGGGGGGAGCAGTACTTC. Its translation is CASSLNRGEQYF. Full variable domain (rest looked up from reference TRBV7-6 and TRBJ2-7): GAGVSQSPRYKVTKRGQDVALRCDPISGHVSLYWYRQALGQGPEFLTYFNYEAQQDKSGLPNDRFSAERPEGSISTLTIQRTEQRDSAMYRCASSLNRGEQYFGPGTRLTVT.

The J gene is TRBJ1-2, the V gene TRBV27; 11 nucleotides match TRBD1. V shed 6 bases, J shed 8 bases, and the junction held 8 bases outside the gene matches. In germline, CDR1 is MNHEY, CDR2 SMNVEV (reference sequence). This CDR3 region has 14 residues. The chain's CDR3 is CASRRTGGAGGYTF. As DNA, the CDR3 is TGTGCCAGCAGGCGGACAGGGGGCGCGGGGGGCTACACCTTC.

This rearrangement joins TRBV18 to TRBJ1-1, with a tentative D call TRBD1 (5 bases). The V and J ends lost 4 bases and 0 bases respectively, with 18 bases between them. The CDR3 contains 17 residues. The germline V gene encodes CDR1 KGHSH and CDR2 LQKENI. CDR3 bases: TGTGCCAGCTCACTACGGATTCAGGGAGGCATGAACACTGAAGCTTTCTTT. It translates to CASSLRIQGGMNTEAFF.

The CDR3 region has the DNA TGCGCCAGCAGCCAAGATGGGTCAGTGAGAACGGGGCCCCAGCATTTT. Its translation: CASSQDGSVRTGPQHF. The chain is built from TRBV4-1 and TRBJ1-5; D remains ambiguous. This CDR3 has 16 residues. V was cut by 0 bases and J by 9 bases, with 18 bases left in between. The germline V gene has CDR1 MGHRA and CDR2 YSYEKL.

This clone showed up just a few times. The CDR3 loop is CAWSVRDRALILSYEQYF. The CDR3 DNA reads TGTGCCTGGAGTGTCCGGGACAGGGCGCTAATCCTCTCCTACGAGCAGTACTTC. The chain uses TRBV30 and TRBJ2-7; 9 nucleotides agree with TRBD1. The CDR3 totals 18 residues. Germline loops: CDR1 GTSNPN, CDR2 SVGIG (reference sequence). Germline trimming cut 0 bases from V and 0 bases from J; bases unmatched to any gene: 12.

V usage is TRBV7-9 and J usage is TRBJ2-7, with a tentative D call TRBD2 (6 bases). The CDR3 extends over 15 amino acids. V shed 0 bases and J shed 3 bases, with 12 bases lying between them. Per germline, CDR1 SEHNR and CDR2 FQNEAQ (reference sequence). Here the CDR3 DNA reads TGTGCCAGCAGCTTAGCGGGAGGAAAGAACTACGAGCAGTACTTC. Amino acid sequence: CASSLAGGKNYEQYF. Based on the CDR3 plus reference TRBV7-9 and TRBJ2-7, the full variable domain is DTGVSQNPRHKITKRGQNVTFRCDPISEHNRLYWYRQTLGQGPEFLTYFQNEAQLEKSRLLSDRFSAERPKGSFSTLEIQRTEQGDSAMYLCASSLAGGKNYEQYFGPGTRLTVT.

This chain connects TRBV6-1 to TRBJ2-7; 8 bases agree with TRBD1. This CDR3 has 15 amino acids. Per the germline V gene, CDR1 is MNHNS and CDR2 is SASEGT. V lost 5 bases, J lost 3 bases, and 9 bases stayed unmatched. The CDR3: CASSPPGQAFYEQYF. DNA for the CDR3: TGTGCCAGCAGTCCACCGGGACAGGCTTTCTACGAGCAGTACTTC.

A few counts support this clone. DNA of the CDR3: TGTGCCAGCAGCTTGTCCCTAGCGGGAAACACCGGGGAGCTGTTTTTT. It yields the protein CASSLSLAGNTGELFF. The V and J genes are TRBV5-7 and TRBJ2-2, with 9 bases matching TRBD2. TRBV5-7 is annotated as an ORF whose role is uncertain. Trimming cost V 1 base and J 2 bases; bases outside gene matches: 3. CDR3 length equals 16 residues.

This chain connects TRBV11-2 to TRBJ1-1; TRBD1 matches 9 bases. This CDR3 region has 16 residues. The germline gives CDR1 SGHAT, CDR2 FQNNGV. V shed 1 base, J shed 5 bases, and the junction held 8 bases outside the gene matches. The CDR3 spells CASSLAPQGARTEAFF. The CDR3 nucleotides are TGTGCCAGCAGCTTAGCCCCACAGGGGGCTAGGACTGAAGCTTTCTTT.

The chain links TRBV5-1 to TRBJ2-7, with 10 bases fitting TRBD2. Germline assignment: CDR1 SGHRS and CDR2 YFSETQ. The CDR3 contains 15 residues. V shed 1 base, J shed 2 bases, and the junction held 3 bases outside the gene matches. The CDR3 sequence is CASSLRTSGAYEQYF. In DNA form, the CDR3 reads TGCGCCAGCAGCTTGAGAACTAGCGGGGCCTACGAGCAGTACTTC.

There are a few counts of this clone. The rearrangement joins TRBV5-1 to TRBJ2-7, with 9 bases aligning to TRBD1. Germline lookup yields CDR1 SGHRS and CDR2 YFSETQ. CDR3 length: 15 residues. Trimming removed 7 bases from V and 6 bases from J; junction bases left unmatched: 14. CDR3 sequence reads: CASHDSGTGPLEQYF. The CDR3 nucleotides read TGCGCCAGCCATGATTCCGGGACAGGGCCTCTCGAGCAGTACTTC.

This clone has just a few counts. CDR3 sequence: CSARDLAEAFF. The CDR3, as DNA: TGCAGTGCTAGAGACTTAGCTGAAGCTTTCTTT. The chain recombines TRBV20-1 with TRBJ1-1, with D hard to call. The CDR3 length is 11 residues. V was trimmed by 0 bases and J by 6 bases, leaving 5 bases between them. Germline CDR1 is DFQATT and CDR2 is SNEGSKA (reference sequence).

V usage is TRBV5-5 and J usage is TRBJ2-1; 12 nucleotides match TRBD1. V gave up 3 bases and J gave up 9 bases; unmatched junction bases: 4. This CDR3 contains 14 residues. Germline V gives CDR1 SGHKS, CDR2 YYEKEE (reference sequence). The CDR3 here is CASSWDRGLGEQFF. In nucleotides, the CDR3 is TGTGCCAGCAGCTGGGACAGGGGGCTTGGTGAGCAGTTCTTC. Full variable domain (outside the CDR3, taken from reference TRBV5-5 and TRBJ2-1): DAGVTQSPTHLIKTRGQQVTLRCSPISGHKSVSWYQQVLGQGPQFIFQYYEKEERGRGNFPDRFSARQFPNYSSELNVNALLLGDSALYLCASSWDRGLGEQFFGPGTRLTVL.

This rearrangement joins TRBV29-1 to TRBJ1-6; TRBD1 might be the D (6 bases). The CDR3 runs to 13 residues. Germline-derived CDR1 and CDR2 are SQVTM and ANQGSEA. The V gene lost 8 bases and the J gene lost 10 bases, with 18 bases spanning the gap. In DNA, the CDR3 is TGCAGCACGAGGACAGAGGAGAACTCACCCCTCCACTTT. It translates to CSTRTEENSPLHF.

This clone was seen only a few times. This chain joins TRBV5-1 and TRBJ2-5; TRBD1 agrees at 10 bases. Germline V CDR1 and CDR2: SGHRS, YFSETQ. This CDR3 contains 16 residues. Trimming took 4 bases from V and 4 from J; bases not matched to a gene: 10. The CDR3 reads CASSEFRTGGRETQYF. The CDR3 nucleotides read TGCGCCAGCAGCGAGTTCCGGACAGGGGGACGAGAGACCCAGTACTTC.

This clone appeared a few times. The genes are TRBV27 and TRBJ2-7, with TRBD1 identical over 11 bases. The length of the CDR3 is 15 residues. Per the germline V gene, CDR1 is MNHEY and CDR2 is SMNVEV (reference sequence). The junction had 8 bases not matched to a gene; V was cut back by 7 bases and J by 3 bases. The CDR3 DNA reads as TGTGCCAGCACCACTCTGGGACAGGGGGACTACGAGCAGTACTTC. The encoded protein is CASTTLGQGDYEQYF.

The J gene is TRBJ1-1, the V gene TRBV18, with 11 bases lining up with TRBD1. The CDR3 extends over 17 amino acids. Trimming took 3 bases from V and 1 from J; bases not matched to a gene: 7. Looked up from germline, CDR1 is KGHSH and CDR2 is LQKENI. CDR3 in DNA: TGTGCCAGCTCACCGTTGGGGACAGGGGGAAAGAACACTGAAGCTTTCTTT. This codes for CASSPLGTGGKNTEAFF. Combining the CDR3 with reference TRBV18 and TRBJ1-1 gives the whole variable domain NAGVMQNPRHLVRRRGQEARLRCSPMKGHSHVYWYRQLPEEGLKFMVYLQKENIIDESGMPKERFSAEFPKEGPSILRIQQVVRGDSAAYFCASSPLGTGGKNTEAFFGQGTRLTVV.

The table lists this clone with a few counts. The chain is built from TRBV18 and TRBJ2-5; 9 bases line up with TRBD2. J gave up 4 bases and V 5 bases, and 8 bases lay outside the gene matches. The CDR3 is made up of 15 amino acids. CDR1 is KGHSH and CDR2 is LQKENI in the germline V gene. The DNA for the CDR3 is TGTGCCAGCTCATCCTTGGGGACTAGCCCAGAGACCCAGTACTTC. This encodes CASSSLGTSPETQYF.

This clone was picked up a small number of times. V usage is TRBV2 and J usage is TRBJ1-3, with TRBD1 matching 8 bases. The junction had 11 bases not matched to a gene; V was cut back by 11 bases and J by 2 bases. The germline CDR1 and CDR2 sequences are SNHLY and FYNNEI. There are 15 residues in the CDR3. The CDR3 sequence: CAASRQGRPGNTIYF. The DNA for the CDR3 is TGTGCCGCGTCCCGACAGGGGAGGCCTGGAAACACCATATATTTT.

This clone was counted only a few times. The CDR3 reads CASSSLVNTEAFF. CDR3 coding DNA: TGCGCCAGCAGCTCCCTCGTGAACACTGAAGCTTTCTTT. The chain combines TRBV5-1 with TRBJ1-1; D is unclear. The CDR3 is 13 residues long. The V gene lost 3 bases and the J gene lost 0 bases, with 6 bases spanning the gap. Looked up from germline, CDR1 is SGHRS and CDR2 is YFSETQ.